These 10 T cell receptor beta chains were all obtained from the same sample, sequenced in a study of cytomegalovirus exposure and HLA in healthy donors (dated by TCRdb to 2016 to 2017). The library was built by means of the immunoSEQ multiplex PCR assay. A mixture of 60 forward primers for TCR Vbeta segments and 13 reverse primers for TCR Jbeta segments was used in the multiplex PCR. In TCRdb, the immuneACCESS table is reduced to in-frame sequences with V and J assigned. These tables do not hold every clone; where another copy was compared, an unresolved V gene accounts for under half, and the others remain unexplained. The table for this sample records 80,000 to 95,000 clones. The ten biggest clones cover around 1.1% of the sample. What was sequenced was PBMCs. The receptor set was obtained from a woman in her 30s in good health and CMV-seronegative.

The chain uses TRBV29-1 and TRBJ2-6; D unresolved. V was cut by 4 bases and J by 0 bases, with 4 bases left in between. CDR1 and CDR2 (germline): SQVTM, ANQGSEA. The CDR3 runs to 13 residues. CDR3 in DNA: TGCAGCGTTGCTCGCTCTGGGGCCAACGTCCTGACTTTC. This gives the protein CSVARSGANVLTF. Full variable domain (rest looked up from reference TRBV29-1 and TRBJ2-6): SAVISQKPSRDICQRGTSLTIQCQVDSQVTMMFWYRQQPGQSLTLIATANQGSEATYESGFVIDKFPISRPNLTFSTLTVSNMSPEDSSIYLCSVARSGANVLTFGAGSRLTVL.

This chain connects TRBV25-1 to TRBJ2-3; TRBD2 agrees at 12 bases. The germline V gene encodes CDR1 MGHDK and CDR2 SYGVNS. The CDR3 loop spans 16 amino acids. The V and J ends lost 6 bases and 3 bases, in that order; junction bases with no gene match: 7. The DNA for the CDR3 is TGTGCCAGCAGGGGTAGACTAGCGGGGGTTACAGATACGCAGTATTTT. Protein product: CASRGRLAGVTDTQYF.

This sequence joins TRBV5-1 and TRBJ2-5, with 8 bases fitting TRBD2. The CDR3 is 15 residues long. Germline CDR1 is SGHRS and CDR2 is YFSETQ. The V and J ends lost 4 bases and 2 bases, in that order; junction bases with no gene match: 7. The CDR3 loop reads CASSGGGRSQETQYF. In DNA form, the CDR3 reads TGCGCCAGCAGCGGCGGGGGGAGGTCGCAAGAGACCCAGTACTTC.

This chain links TRBV5-1 with TRBJ2-1; 8 bases map to TRBD2. This CDR3 is built from 15 residues. V shed 2 bases and J 4 bases; nucleotides not matched to a gene: 5. Germline CDR1 reads SGHRS; CDR2 reads YFSETQ. The CDR3 sequence is CASSLTSGIYNEQFF. Here the CDR3 DNA reads TGCGCCAGCAGCTTAACTAGCGGTATTTACAATGAGCAGTTCTTC.

The chain combines TRBV6-1 with TRBJ1-3; the D is unclear. The CDR3 has 12 residues. V lost 8 bases and J 3 bases, leaving 8 bases between the germline ends. From germline, CDR1 is MNHNS and CDR2 SASEGT. The CDR3: CASGGFGNTIYF. CDR3 nucleotides: TGTGCCAGCGGCGGCTTTGGAAACACCATATATTTT.

V gene TRBV7-9 combines with J gene TRBJ2-3, with D perhaps matching TRBD1 (6 bases). This CDR3 region has 19 residues. Looked up from germline, CDR1 is SEHNR and CDR2 is FQNEAQ (reference sequence). Trimming removed 3 bases from V and 3 bases from J, with 25 bases in between. DNA for the CDR3: TGTGCCAGCAGCTTTTGGGGGCTAGTGCAGAGTTTCGGGACAGATACGCAGTATTTT. This translates into CASSFWGLVQSFGTDTQYF.

The V and J genes are TRBV5-6 and TRBJ1-5, with a tentative D call TRBD1 (5 bases). Trimming shortened V by 1 base and J by 1 base, and 18 bases separated the two germline ends. The CDR3 has 18 residues. Germline V gives CDR1 SGHDT, CDR2 YYEEEE. CDR3 loop: CASSLQGLQKGSNQPQHF. The CDR3 DNA follows: TGTGCCAGCAGCTTGCAGGGACTCCAGAAGGGCAGCAATCAGCCCCAGCATTTT.

The chain couples TRBV29-1 to TRBJ1-1, with TRBD1 as a possible D gene (6 bases). The CDR3 is 13 amino acids. CDR1 and CDR2 (germline): SQVTM, ANQGSEA. V dropped 7 bases and J dropped 5 bases, with 17 bases sitting between them. As DNA, the CDR3 is TGCAGCGGATCATGGAAGGGGGGGACTGAAGCTTTCTTT. It translates to CSGSWKGGTEAFF.

The chain combines TRBV7-9 with TRBJ1-4, with 7 bases aligning to TRBD1. This CDR3 region has 16 residues. V dropped 1 base and J dropped 4; count of bases not matched to a gene: 6. The germline gives CDR1 SEHNR, CDR2 FQNEAQ (reference sequence). The CDR3 sequence: CASSLGGQVVNEKLFF. The DNA of the CDR3 is TGTGCCAGCAGCTTAGGAGGACAGGTGGTTAATGAAAAACTGTTTTTT.

The chain is built from TRBV15 and TRBJ1-5; D not certain. CDR3 length: 17 amino acids. V gave up 1 base and J gave up 3 bases, with 16 bases separating them. Looked up from germline, CDR1 is LNHNV and CDR2 is YYDKDF (reference sequence). Here the CDR3 DNA reads TGTGCCACCAGCAGAGCCGGGGTATCTACGAACAATCAGCCCCAGCATTTT. This codes for CATSRAGVSTNNQPQHF.